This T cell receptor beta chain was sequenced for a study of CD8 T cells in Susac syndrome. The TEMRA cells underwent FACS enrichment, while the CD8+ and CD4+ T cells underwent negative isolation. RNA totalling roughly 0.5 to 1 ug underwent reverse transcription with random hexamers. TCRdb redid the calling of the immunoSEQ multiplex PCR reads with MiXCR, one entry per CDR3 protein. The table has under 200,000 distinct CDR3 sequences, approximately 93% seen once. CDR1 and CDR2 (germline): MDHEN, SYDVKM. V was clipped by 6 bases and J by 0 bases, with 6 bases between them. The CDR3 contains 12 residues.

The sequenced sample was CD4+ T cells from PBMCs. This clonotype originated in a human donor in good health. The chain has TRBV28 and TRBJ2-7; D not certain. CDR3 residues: CASSSVSYEQYF. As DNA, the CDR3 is TGTGCCAGCAGCAGCGTCTCCTACGAGCAGTACTTC.